The clone carrying this T cell receptor (beta chain) was recorded a few times. Its matching antigen is unknown. The data were taken from a study of CD8+ T cells in alopecia areata. Study details: For the treated group, dosing was oral tofacitinib at 5 to 10 mg twice daily. General observations from the study: In lesional scalp, particularly from alopecia totalis/universalis, clonality was higher than in normal scalp. Because of a solitary nonresponder, the connection of baseline CD8+ expansion to response stays uncertain. Scalp clonality decreased significantly with tofacitinib, and so did expanded CD8+ clones among the top 100.

Extracted from the samples, RNA was reverse transcribed into cDNA to serve as the sequencing template. Repertoires were generated with immunoSEQ multiplex PCR, while TCRdb's copy carries only in-frame clones and drops some. The data hold 190,000 or so clones, with over 45% observed a single time. Germline V gives CDR1 SGHDT, CDR2 YYEEEE. The CDR3 sequence is 13 residues long. V was clipped by 3 bases and J by 8 bases, with 12 bases between them. Noted treatment: oral pan-JAK inhibitor, 5-10 mg twice daily. The sequence came from a human donor with alopecia areata. Sequencing used CD4+ T cells sorted from blood, obtained at week 24, from a patient treated with tofacitinib. V is TRBV5-6 and J is TRBJ2-1; tentatively, D is TRBD1 (5 bases). In DNA form, the CDR3 reads TGTGCCAGCAGCTCCGAAGCCAGGGATGAGCAGTTCTTC. Protein product: CASSSEARDEQFF.